The TCR beta chain described here comes from a study of cytomegalovirus exposure and HLA in healthy donors. Germline CDR1 is LGHNA and CDR2 is YSLEER. This CDR3 region has 16 residues. Losses at the gene ends were 1 base for V and 7 bases for J; bases not matched to a gene: 7. Produced via immunoSEQ multiplex PCR; TCRdb's table is partial and in-frame only. The data hold over 50,000 clones, with around 96% observed a single time. Findings and caveats of the study: Per published reports, the classifier diagnosed cytomegalovirus status with high specificity and sensitivity.

For this clone: Its antigen remains unidentified.

Sequenced input: PBMCs. The chain joins TRBV4-3 to TRBJ2-2, with 9 bases lining up with TRBD2. The TCR comes from a woman between 18 and 30 years old in good health and CMV-seronegative. The CDR3 reads CASSQGGGGVFGELFF. Here the CDR3 DNA reads TGCGCCAGCAGCCAAGGAGGCGGGGGGGTATTCGGGGAGCTGTTTTTT.